A selection of T cell receptor beta chains follows, all from one sample in a study of blood T cell repertoires in COVID-19. The data were produced by immunoSEQ multiplex PCR, yet TCRdb's version contains in-frame clones alone and is incomplete. Found here are under 150,000 clones, more than 65% of them singletons; the top ten hold 3.5% to 4.5%. Sequencing used peripheral blood. The receptors were gathered from a woman aged 55 to 70 with acute or convalescent COVID-19. Both conserved end residues are part of each CDR3. D genes are given only for firm matches. A clone size is listed for some rows: how often the clone was seen (once, few, many), or a class if it is expanded.

TGTGCCAGCAGCGCCGGATTAGCGGGCGTCACAGATACGCAGTATTTT | CASSAGLAGVTDTQYF | . | TRBJ2-3 | TRBD2 | TRBV7-3
TGTGCCAGCAGTTCCCACGGGTTCTCGGACACCATATATTTT | CASSSHGFSDTIYF | once | TRBJ1-3 | . | TRBV28
TGTGCCAGCATGGACTACTTGGGCACTGAAGCTTTCTTT | CASMDYLGTEAFF | once | TRBJ1-1 | . | TRBV28
TGCAGCGTGCGGACAGGCGACTCCTATAATTCACCCCTCCACTTT | CSVRTGDSYNSPLHF | . | TRBJ1-6 | TRBD1 | TRBV29-1
TGTGCCAGCAGTTTAGAGGGCCAACAGCCCCAGCATTTT | CASSLEGQQPQHF | few | TRBJ1-5 | . | TRBV27
TGTGCCAGCAGTCAGGGGAGTCAGCCCCAGCATTTT | CASSQGSQPQHF | . | TRBJ1-5 | . | TRBV12-3/TRBV12-4
TGTGCCAGCAGCTTAGCAGCCAACACCGGGGAGCTGTTTTTT | CASSLAANTGELFF | . | TRBJ2-2 | . | TRBV7-9
TGCAGCACCACAGGGATCACTGAAGCTTTCTTT | CSTTGITEAFF | few | TRBJ1-1 | . | TRBV29-1
TGTGCCAGTAGTATTTGGCAGGGTCTGGATGAGCAGTTCTTC | CASSIWQGLDEQFF | . | TRBJ2-1 | . | TRBV19
TGTGCCTGGAGTGTACAGTACCTCGTGAACACTGAAGCTTTCTTT | CAWSVQYLVNTEAFF | . | TRBJ1-1 | . | TRBV30
TGTGCCAGCAGTCAACAGGGTATAGATCAGCCCCAGCATTTT | CASSQQGIDQPQHF | . | TRBJ1-5 | . | TRBV27
TGTGCCAGCAGTTCCGGCGGAACCTACGAGCAGTACTTC | CASSSGGTYEQYF | few | TRBJ2-7 | . | TRBV6-2/TRBV6-3
TGTGCCAGCAGTTCAGGACAGGGGCCATACGAGCAGTACTTC | CASSSGQGPYEQYF | . | TRBJ2-7 | TRBD1 | TRBV28
TGTGCCAGCAGGCCCCCGAGCACCACCTATGAGCAGTTCTTC | CASRPPSTTYEQFF | . | TRBJ2-1 | . | TRBV28
TGTGCCAGTAGCCAAGGACAGTCCACAGATACGCAGTATTTT | CASSQGQSTDTQYF | . | TRBJ2-3 | . | TRBV19
TGTGCCAGTAGTACCACAGGAAACACTGAAGCTTTCTTT | CASSTTGNTEAFF | . | TRBJ1-1 | . | TRBV19
TGTGCCAGCAGTTCCCGGACAGCAAGGCCCTACGAGCAGTACTTC | CASSSRTARPYEQYF | . | TRBJ2-7 | . | TRBV13
TGTGCCATCAGCCCGCTGGGACAGGGGGGAGAGACCCAGTACTTC | CAISPLGQGGETQYF | few | TRBJ2-5 | TRBD1 | TRBV10-3
TGCGCCAGCAGCCAAGGCGGACTAGCGGGAGGCGAGCAGTACTTC | CASSQGGLAGGEQYF | . | TRBJ2-7 | TRBD2 | TRBV4-1
TGTGCCAGTAGTATAGGCCGCGGGGGCAATCAGCCCCAGCATTTT | CASSIGRGGNQPQHF | . | TRBJ1-5 | . | TRBV19
TGTGCCAGCAGCCTTGGGACTAGCGGGAGGTCCCGCATACACAATGAGCAGTTCTTC | CASSLGTSGRSRIHNEQFF | . | TRBJ2-1 | TRBD2 | TRBV7-9
TGTGCCAGTAGTATGACCAGGGCGGCTAGCGGGAGGGGCGGGGAGCTGTTTTTT | CASSMTRAASGRGGELFF | . | TRBJ2-2 | TRBD2 | TRBV19
TGTGCCAGCAGTGCCGGGACTAGCGGTTTCACCCAGTACTTC | CASSAGTSGFTQYF | . | TRBJ2-5 | TRBD2 | TRBV28
TGTGCCAGCCGGTTGGGGCTAGCAACTAATGAAAAACTGTTTTTT | CASRLGLATNEKLFF | . | TRBJ1-4 | . | TRBV6-5
TGTGCCATCAGTGAGATTAGCGCGCACGAGCAGTACTTC | CAISEISAHEQYF | . | TRBJ2-7 | . | TRBV10-3
TGTGCCAGCAGTTGGGGACTAGCGGGGCCCTACGAGCAGTACTTC | CASSWGLAGPYEQYF | . | TRBJ2-7 | TRBD2 | TRBV6-5
TGTGCCAGCAGCTTAGTCTGGCTAGCGGGGGGATACAATGAGCAGTTCTTC | CASSLVWLAGGYNEQFF | . | TRBJ2-1 | TRBD2 | TRBV7-2
TGCGCCAGCAGTCAAATAACAGGGTGTGAGAACACTGAAGCTTTCTTT | CASSQITGCENTEAFF | once | TRBJ1-1 | . | TRBV23-1
TGTGCCAACCCTCGAAGCGATGGGGCCAACGTCCTGACTTTC | CANPRSDGANVLTF | once | TRBJ2-6 | . | TRBV9
TGTGCCAGCAGCCCACCTTCGGGAATCTACAATGAGCAGTTCTTC | CASSPPSGIYNEQFF | . | TRBJ2-1 | . | TRBV4-2
TGCGCCAGCAGCCAAATCGGGGGTTATCAGCCCCAGCATTTT | CASSQIGGYQPQHF | once | TRBJ1-5 | . | TRBV4-1
TGCGCCAGCAGTGAGCTGGGGACAGGGTCAAACGAGCAGTACTTC | CASSELGTGSNEQYF | . | TRBJ2-7 | TRBD1 | TRBV10-2
TGTGCCAGCTCACCGTCCCGAGGCACCCACCTTGAGCAGTTCTTC | CASSPSRGTHLEQFF | . | TRBJ2-1 | . | TRBV18
TGTGCCAGTAGGGGAGGGCAGGGGGCCACCTACGAGCAGTACTTC | CASRGGQGATYEQYF | few | TRBJ2-7 | . | TRBV19
TGTGCCAGCAGTTACCGGGGAGGGCGCAATCAGCCCCAGCATTTT | CASSYRGGRNQPQHF | . | TRBJ1-5 | . | TRBV6-2/TRBV6-3
TGTGCCACCAGCCTCACAGTGAACACTGAAGCTTTCTTT | CATSLTVNTEAFF | . | TRBJ1-1 | . | TRBV15
TGCGCCAGCAGCGTGACAGGGGGCTCCTACAATGAGCAGTTCTTC | CASSVTGGSYNEQFF | once | TRBJ2-1 | TRBD1 | TRBV5-1
TGTGCCACCAGTGATTTAGGACAGCAACAAAAACTGTTTTTT | CATSDLGQQQKLFF | . | TRBJ1-4 | . | TRBV24-1
TGTGCCACCAGTGACCCGATCCAGGGGCGCATGAGCGAGCAGTTCTTC | CATSDPIQGRMSEQFF | . | TRBJ2-1 | . | TRBV24-1
TGTGCCAGTAGTATATCAGGAGGGGGCTACAATCAGCCCCAGCATTTT | CASSISGGGYNQPQHF | . | TRBJ1-5 | TRBD1 | TRBV19
TGCGCCAGCAGCTTGGAGGGCGGGGGGCAGAGGGAGCAGTTCTTC | CASSLEGGGQREQFF | . | TRBJ2-1 | TRBD2 | TRBV5-1
TGTGCTAGTGGATACGGGACTAGCGTGTACGGGCACAATGAGCAGTTCTTC | CASGYGTSVYGHNEQFF | . | TRBJ2-1 | TRBD2 | TRBV12-5
TGTGCCAGCAGTACGAGGGAAAAAAGAAACACCATATATTTT | CASSTREKRNTIYF | once | TRBJ1-3 | . | TRBV6-5
TGTGCCAGCAGCCTCTCTCCCGGGACTAGCGAGGCACCCACAGATACGCAGTATTTT | CASSLSPGTSEAPTDTQYF | . | TRBJ2-3 | TRBD2 | TRBV9
TGTGCCAGCAGCTTTGGACTAGCTCTAGGGGATACGCAGTATTTT | CASSFGLALGDTQYF | few | TRBJ2-3 | TRBD2 | TRBV7-8
TGTGCCAGCAGCAACACGGAGAATGGCTACACCTTC | CASSNTENGYTF | few | TRBJ1-2 | . | TRBV7-9